The T cell receptor beta chain described here comes from a study of cytomegalovirus exposure and HLA in healthy donors. Findings of the study overall: A classifier reportedly called cytomegalovirus status with high sensitivity and specificity. It was about 150 TCR beta chains that were listed as cytomegalovirus-associated. Many donors shared some public TCRs, even though most TCR sequences were rare.

A word on this clone: Antigen unknown.

Separate from the approximately 700-subject first cohort was the approximately 130-subject validation cohort, to which the donors belonged. Germline CDR1 is MNHEY and CDR2 is SVGAGI. This CDR3 spans 16 amino acids. The ends lost 2 bases at V and 6 bases at J; junction bases unmatched: 8. Profiled with immunoSEQ multiplex PCR; TCRdb holds only in-frame clones, not every one. The sample holds some 200,000 clones, approximately 80% seen once. This receptor was taken from a young woman in good health and CMV-seropositive. This chain uses TRBV6-5 with TRBJ2-1; 9 bases agree with TRBD2. Sequencing was performed on PBMCs. The CDR3 spells CASSYEETSGPNEQFF. CDR3 bases: TGTGCCAGCAGTTACGAGGAGACTAGCGGTCCCAATGAGCAGTTCTTC.